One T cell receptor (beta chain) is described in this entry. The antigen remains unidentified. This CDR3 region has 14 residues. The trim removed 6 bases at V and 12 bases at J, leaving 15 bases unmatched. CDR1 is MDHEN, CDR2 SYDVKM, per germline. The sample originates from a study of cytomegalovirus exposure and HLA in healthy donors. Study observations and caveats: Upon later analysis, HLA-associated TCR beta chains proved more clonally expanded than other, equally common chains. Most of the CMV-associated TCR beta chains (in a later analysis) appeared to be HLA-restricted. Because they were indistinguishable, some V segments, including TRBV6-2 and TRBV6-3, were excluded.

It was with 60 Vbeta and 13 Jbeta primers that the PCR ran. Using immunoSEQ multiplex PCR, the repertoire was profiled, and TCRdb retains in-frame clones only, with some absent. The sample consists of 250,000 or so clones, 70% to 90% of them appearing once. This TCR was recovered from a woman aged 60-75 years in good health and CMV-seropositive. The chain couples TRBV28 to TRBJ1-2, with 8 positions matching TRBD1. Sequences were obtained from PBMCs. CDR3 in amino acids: CASSSGQGSEGHTF. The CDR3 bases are TGTGCCAGCAGCTCCGGACAGGGAAGTGAAGGGCACACCTTC.